This is a list of T cell receptor beta chains from one sample in a study of neurological immune-mediated disorders. TCRdb itself ran the 5' RACE reads through MiXCR, one entry per CDR3 protein. The sample contains more than 45,000 distinct CDR3 sequences, about 2.5% of which appear only once. Sequenced: PBMCs. These receptors were obtained from a man in his fifties with multiple sclerosis. Both conserved end residues are part of each CDR3. D genes are given only for firm matches. Size tells how often a clone was seen, or its class if it is expanded.

v_call	d_call	clone_size	j_call	cdr3_nt	cdr3_aa
TRBV3-1	.	many	TRBJ1-1	TGTGCCAGCAGCCAAGACAGAGGGACATCTGAAGCTTTCTTT	CASSQDRGTSEAFF
TRBV7-2	.	many	TRBJ1-2	TGTGCCAGCAACTTAGCGGCACGCAGCTTAGTTGACTATGGCTACACCTTC	CASNLAARSLVDYGYTF
TRBV28	.	many	TRBJ1-2	TGTGCCAGCAGTCGGGGCGACGGGTATGGCTACACCTTC	CASSRGDGYGYTF
TRBV15	TRBD1	many	TRBJ1-2	TGTGCCACCAGCATCTACAGGGGAGGAGGCTACACCTTC	CATSIYRGGGYTF
TRBV7-7	.	many	TRBJ2-1	TGTGCCAGCAGCGCCTATGAACCAGGGGGGAGCTCCTACAATGAGCAGTTCTTC	CASSAYEPGGSSYNEQFF
TRBV28	.	many	TRBJ2-3	TGTGCCAGCAGTCCCACAGGCCCAGATACGCAGTATTTT	CASSPTGPDTQYF
TRBV5-1	.	many	TRBJ1-4	TGCGCCAGCAGCTTGTCCGGGCAGTTCCTCGAAAAACTGTTTTTT	CASSLSGQFLEKLFF
TRBV10-3	TRBD1	many	TRBJ1-1	TGTGCCATCAAGGACAGGTCGGGGGTCGGCAACACTGAAGCTTTCTTT	CAIKDRSGVGNTEAFF
TRBV3-1	TRBD1	many	TRBJ1-5	TGTGCCAGCAGCCAAGGAACAGGGGGCGGTCAGCCCCAGCATTTT	CASSQGTGGGQPQHF
TRBV21-1	.	many	TRBJ2-2	TGTGCCAGCAGCAAAGACAGCTACTTGAACACCGGGGAGCTGTTTTTT	CASSKDSYLNTGELFF
TRBV27	.	many	TRBJ1-1	TGTGCCAGCAGATTCACAGGGAACACTGAAGCTTTCTTT	CASRFTGNTEAFF
TRBV7-9	.	many	TRBJ1-5	TGTGCCAGCAGCCCTCAGAGAGATCAGCCCCAGCATTTT	CASSPQRDQPQHF
TRBV20-1	.	many	TRBJ2-7	TGCAGTGCTAGAGCCCCGGACACCCTGAGGCCGGGAGAGCAGTACTTC	CSARAPDTLRPGEQYF
TRBV5-1	TRBD2	many	TRBJ2-5	TGCGCCAGCAGCTTGGCCAGGGAGGGGGAGACCCAGTACTTC	CASSLAREGETQYF
TRBV27	.	many	TRBJ2-4	TGTGCCAGCAGTCTAGGGAGGAGGCAAAACATTCAGTACTTC	CASSLGRRQNIQYF
TRBV6-5	TRBD1	many	TRBJ2-7	TGTGCCAGCAGGAACGGACAGGGAGTCTACGAGCAGTACTTC	CASRNGQGVYEQYF
TRBV5-1	TRBD2	many	TRBJ2-3	TGCGCCAGCAGCTTCGGGGGGGCGACAGATACGCAGTATTTT	CASSFGGATDTQYF
TRBV29-1	.	many	TRBJ1-1	TGCAGCTCAGCTACAGAATTCACTGAAGCTTTCTTT	CSSATEFTEAFF
TRBV12-3/TRBV12-4	TRBD2	many	TRBJ2-5	TGTGCCAGCAGTCTAGGGACTACGGAGACCCAGTACTTC	CASSLGTTETQYF
TRBV7-2	.	medium-sized	TRBJ1-2	TGTGCCAGCAGCTTAGGGGGCACAGGGTATGGCTACACCTTC	CASSLGGTGYGYTF
TRBV15	TRBD1	many	TRBJ2-1	TGTGCCACCAGCAGAGAATTGGGACAGGGGGCCCACGAGCAGTTCTTC	CATSRELGQGAHEQFF
TRBV5-1	TRBD1	many	TRBJ1-6	TGCGCCAGCAGAGAGGGGGGACAGGGGGGTTCATCACCCCTCCACTTT	CASREGGQGGSSPLHF
TRBV12-3/TRBV12-4	TRBD2	many	TRBJ2-3	TGTGCCAGCAGTTTACTCGGGCTAGCGGAGACAGATACGCAGTATTTT	CASSLLGLAETDTQYF
TRBV27	.	many	TRBJ2-3	TGTGCCAGCAGTTTCAAGGTATCTAGCACAGATACGCAGTATTTT	CASSFKVSSTDTQYF
TRBV7-2	TRBD1	many	TRBJ1-5	TGTGCCAGCAGCTTAGCTCAGAGACAGGGGGTGGGCAATCAGCCCCAGCATTTT	CASSLAQRQGVGNQPQHF
TRBV4-3	.	many	TRBJ1-4	TGCGCCAGCAGCCAAGATTCCCAGGATCAACTGTTTTTT	CASSQDSQDQLFF
TRBV6-6	.	many	TRBJ1-5	TGTGCCAGCGAATTTGGACGGGATCAGCCCCAGCATTTT	CASEFGRDQPQHF
TRBV5-1	TRBD2	many	TRBJ2-1	TGCGCCAGCAGCAAGACTAGCGGGGAATACAATGAGCAGTTCTTC	CASSKTSGEYNEQFF
TRBV6-5	.	many	TRBJ1-3	TGTGCCAGCAGTTACGGCCGAATACCCTCTGGAAACACCATATATTTT	CASSYGRIPSGNTIYF
TRBV12-3/TRBV12-4	.	many	TRBJ2-1	TGTGCCAGCAGTTTATACGGGGGTGCCGGGATTCGTGAGCAGTTCTTC	CASSLYGGAGIREQFF
TRBV10-3	TRBD2	many	TRBJ2-5	TGTGCCATCAGTGAGACTAGCGGGGGGCAAGAGACCCAGTACTTC	CAISETSGGQETQYF
TRBV13	.	many	TRBJ1-6	TGTGCCAGCAGCTCAGAGGGGCGAGGTTCACCCCTCCACTTT	CASSSEGRGSPLHF
TRBV28	.	many	TRBJ1-6	TGTGCCAGCCGGGAGAATAATTCACCCCTCCACTTT	CASRENNSPLHF
TRBV4-3	.	many	TRBJ1-5	TGCGCCAGCAGCCTCCGACAGAGCAATCAGCCCCAGCATTTT	CASSLRQSNQPQHF
TRBV4-3	.	many	TRBJ2-7	TGCGCCAGCAGCCAAGGGCGGGGCCTTTCCTACGAGCAGTACTTC	CASSQGRGLSYEQYF
TRBV9	.	many	TRBJ1-4	TGTGCCAGCACCTACGGGGGGCAAACTAATGAAAAACTGTTTTTT	CASTYGGQTNEKLFF
TRBV30	.	many	TRBJ1-5	TGTGCCTGGAACACACTGAATGGCAATCAGCCCCAGCATTTT	CAWNTLNGNQPQHF
TRBV6-2/TRBV6-3	.	many	TRBJ1-5	TGTGCCAGCAGTTACTCGAGTAATAGGCCCATTTGGGGACAGCCCCAGCATTTT	CASSYSSNRPIWGQPQHF
TRBV6-5	TRBD2	many	TRBJ2-7	TGTGCCAGCAGATCTAGCGGACCTTACGAGCAGTACTTC	CASRSSGPYEQYF
TRBV11-2	TRBD2	many	TRBJ2-7	TGTGCCAGCAGCTGGGGGGGGAGCTACGAGCAGTACTTC	CASSWGGSYEQYF
TRBV12-3/TRBV12-4	TRBD1	many	TRBJ1-2	TGTGCCAGCAGTTTAGGTGGGACAGGGATTATGAGCTACACCTTC	CASSLGGTGIMSYTF
TRBV7-2	TRBD1	few	TRBJ1-2	TGTGCCAGCAGCTCCGGGGACAGGGGTATATATGGCTACACCTTC	CASSSGDRGIYGYTF
TRBV3-1	.	few	TRBJ1-1	TGTGCCAGCAGCTCATGGACGAACACTGAAGCTTTCTTT	CASSSWTNTEAFF
TRBV7-3	TRBD2	many	TRBJ2-1	TGTGCCAGCAGCCCTCGGCCTAGCGGGTACAATGAGCAGTTCTTC	CASSPRPSGYNEQFF
TRBV6-2/TRBV6-3	.	many	TRBJ1-4	TGTGCCAGCAGCTACAGGTCCGGCAGTGGTGAAAAACTGTTTTTT	CASSYRSGSGEKLFF
TRBV5-5	.	many	TRBJ1-1	TGTGCCAGCAGCTTGGGGGGGAACACTGAAGCTTTCTTT	CASSLGGNTEAFF
TRBV29-1	.	many	TRBJ1-1	TGCAGCGTTAAGGATGGCACTGAAGCTTTCTTT	CSVKDGTEAFF
TRBV29-1	.	many	TRBJ2-7	TGCAGCGTTGAGTCAGGAGAACCCCCATACGAGCAGTACTTC	CSVESGEPPYEQYF